This TCR beta chain was sequenced during a study of blood T cell repertoires in COVID-19. Study information: Samples representing acute and convalescent COVID-19 were sourced from the United States, Italy and Spain. T cells, B-cell-depleted T cells, or PBMCs provided the cDNA or gDNA that served as material.

Trimming cost V 1 base and J 11 bases, with 8 bases left between them. The CDR3 loop spans 12 amino acids. Germline CDR1 reads SEHNR; CDR2 reads FQNEAQ (reference sequence). In the study's own analysis: Reference gene primer amplification gave estimated nucleated cell counts. The repertoire was sequenced with immunoSEQ multiplex PCR; TCRdb's copy has only in-frame clones and lacks some. Clone size and V and J calls were adopted from that table, with D and trimming inferred from the DNA. The sample shows about 230,000 clones, 70% to 90% of them seen only once. This clone was observed once. The Seattle patients, enrolled during active infection, were followed longitudinally.

Sequenced input: peripheral blood. The sequence derives from a man between 25 and 39 years old with COVID-19, enrolled during active disease. The J gene is TRBJ1-4, the V gene TRBV7-9; maybe TRBD1 (5 bases). CDR3 amino acids: CASSLEEGKLFF. The CDR3 DNA reads TGTGCCAGCAGCTTAGAGGAGGGGAAACTGTTTTTT.